This T cell receptor (beta chain) originates from a study of blood T cell repertoires in COVID-19. Study background: PBMCs, B-cell-depleted T cells, or T cells were the source of the cDNA or gDNA that made up the material.

Clones were sequenced by immunoSEQ multiplex PCR, and TCRdb holds only the in-frame ones, with some missing. The sample consists of 380,000 or so clones, around 87% of them appearing once. The J segment lost 3 bases and the V segment lost 4 bases, leaving 7 bases of the junction unmatched. This CDR3 comprises 15 residues. CDR1 is SGDLS and CDR2 is YYNGEE in the germline V gene. This chain joins TRBV9 and TRBJ2-1; 7 nucleotides agree with TRBD1. This sequence was found in a man aged 30-40 years who had recovered from COVID-19. The sample comprised PBMCs or T cells enriched from blood (not recorded which). The CDR3 DNA reads TGTGCCAGCAGCACAGGGGACGGGGACTACAATGAGCAGTTCTTC. This translates into CASSTGDGDYNEQFF.